This paragraph covers one TCR beta chain sequence. The CDR3 totals 16 residues. V lost 2 bases to trimming and J lost 5 bases, with 16 bases between them. The V gene's germline CDR1 is SGHDT and CDR2 YYEEEE. These data are taken from a study of blood T cell repertoires in COVID-19. Across the whole study: Material from acute and convalescent COVID-19 was sourced from the United States, Italy and Spain.

As originally analysed: Amplification from reference gene primers served as the basis for estimated nucleated cell counts. Clones were read by immunoSEQ multiplex PCR, and TCRdb kept only the in-frame ones, dropping some. The V and J calls and the clone size are those of that table, but D and trimming were determined from the DNA. The repertoire has about 120,000 clones, approximately 86% of them found once; the top ten carry roughly an eighth. The receptor comes from a woman in her 70s with COVID-19, enrolled during active disease. V is TRBV5-6 and J is TRBJ2-2; D may be TRBD2 (6 bases). Input material: peripheral blood. The CDR3 spells CASSLGSLRGTGELFF. In DNA form, the CDR3 reads TGTGCCAGCAGCTTAGGTTCACTCCGGGGGACCGGGGAGCTGTTTTTT.